This T cell receptor (beta chain) comes out of a study of CD8+ T cells in alopecia areata. The study, taken as a whole, reports: Scalp clonality, together with expanded CD8+ clones among the top 100, fell significantly with tofacitinib.

The treatment was: oral pan-JAK inhibitor, 5-10 mg twice daily. Once RNA had been extracted, it was reverse transcribed into cDNA to act as the sequencing template. Profiling relied on immunoSEQ multiplex PCR, and the TCRdb table lists in-frame clones only, not all of them. The sample gives roughly 250,000 clones, over 45% of which show up once; 0.9% to 0.95% is in the top ten. In the case of this clone: Its antigen is unidentified.

Germline assignment: CDR1 MNHEY and CDR2 SMNVEV (reference sequence). Trimming at V came to 6 bases and at J to 8 bases, leaving 4 bases not matched to a gene. CDR3 length: 14 amino acids. This specimen consisted of CD4+ T cells sorted from blood, obtained at roughly week 52, from a patient treated with tofacitinib. The chain couples TRBV27 to TRBJ1-6, with TRBD1 matching 10 bases. This sequence originates from a human donor with alopecia areata. The CDR3 region has the DNA TGTGCCAGCAGGGGGACAGGGGTGGATTCACCCCTCCACTTT. Its protein is CASRGTGVDSPLHF.